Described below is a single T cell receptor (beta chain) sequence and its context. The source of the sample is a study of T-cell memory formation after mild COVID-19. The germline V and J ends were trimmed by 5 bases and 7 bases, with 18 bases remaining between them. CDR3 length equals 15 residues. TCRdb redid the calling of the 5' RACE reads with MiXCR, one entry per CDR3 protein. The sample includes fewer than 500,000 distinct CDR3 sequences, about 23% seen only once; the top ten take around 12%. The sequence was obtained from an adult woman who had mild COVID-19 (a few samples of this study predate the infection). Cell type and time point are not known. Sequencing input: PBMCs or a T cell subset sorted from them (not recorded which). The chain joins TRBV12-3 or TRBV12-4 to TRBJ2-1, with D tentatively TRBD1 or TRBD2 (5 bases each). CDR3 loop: CASSPRGGLGNEQFF. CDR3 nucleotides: TGTGCCAGCAGTCCCCGGGGCGGGTTGGGGAATGAGCAGTTCTTC.